These 10 T cell receptor beta chains share one sample of origin, sequenced in a study of cytomegalovirus exposure and HLA in healthy donors listed by TCRdb under 2017. Receptor amplification or capture employed the immunoSEQ multiplex PCR assay. A mixture of 60 forward primers for TCR Vbeta segments and 13 reverse primers for TCR Jbeta segments was used in the multiplex PCR. The table was pulled from immuneACCESS by TCRdb, which kept in-frame rearrangements only. Such tables lose some clones; where checked, under half of the loss comes from unresolved V genes, and the rest has no known cause. The sample table shows around 150,000 clones, and approximately 70% are seen once. The ten top clones hold roughly 6.6% of the sample. Material: PBMCs. Every receptor here comes from a man between 40 and 49 years old in good health and CMV-seropositive.

This clone was seen more than once but under ten times. The chain has TRBV7-2 and TRBJ2-3; 7 positions agree with TRBD2. The germline CDR1 and CDR2 sequences are SGHTA and FQGNSA. Trimming removed 3 bases from V and 4 bases from J; junction bases left unmatched: 4. This CDR3 comprises 14 residues. The CDR3 spells CASSFSGAADTQYF. CDR3 DNA sequence: TGTGCCAGCAGCTTCAGCGGGGCCGCAGATACGCAGTATTTT.

A few counts support this clone. V gene TRBV6-5 combines with J gene TRBJ1-6; TRBD1 matches 7 bases. The CDR3 runs 14 residues. With V trimmed by 2 bases and J by 7 bases, 2 bases remained unmatched. Germline V gives CDR1 MNHEY, CDR2 SVGAGI. The CDR3 protein is CASSYRDRNSPLHF. The CDR3 nucleotides read TGTGCCAGCAGTTACCGGGACAGAAATTCACCCCTCCACTTT.

This clone was picked up a small number of times. The V call is TRBV6-5, the J call TRBJ1-1; D is undetermined. The ends were cut back, 5 bases at V and 2 bases at J, with 9 bases in the middle. From germline, CDR1 is MNHEY and CDR2 SVGAGI. The CDR3 totals 13 residues. CDR3 bases: TGTGCCAGCAGTGTCACACTAAACACTGAAGCTTTCTTT. This translates into CASSVTLNTEAFF.

The V call is TRBV19, the J call TRBJ2-1, with 10 bases matching TRBD2. The CDR3 sequence is 24 residues long. The germline V gene has CDR1 LNHDA and CDR2 SQIVND (reference sequence). Trimming removed 5 bases from V and 0 bases from J; junction bases left unmatched: 28. The CDR3 here is CASSRGARGAGGTRWGDSYNEQFF. The CDR3 bases are TGTGCCAGTAGTCGTGGGGCGCGGGGAGCGGGGGGGACGAGGTGGGGGGACTCCTACAATGAGCAGTTCTTC.

The chain has TRBV9 and TRBJ1-5; no clear D. This CDR3 is 14 amino acids long. Germline lookup yields CDR1 SGDLS and CDR2 YYNGEE. Trimming cost V 3 bases and J 4 bases, with 11 bases left between them. The CDR3, as DNA: TGTGCCAGCAGCGCAGGACTGGGAAATCAGCCCCAGCATTTT. As protein: CASSAGLGNQPQHF.

The rearrangement uses TRBV7-2 and TRBJ1-1; D might be TRBD1 (6 bases). Germline CDR1 is SGHTA and CDR2 is FQGNSA. V gave up 2 bases and J gave up 4 bases, with 14 bases separating them. The CDR3 consists of 15 residues. The CDR3: CASSLSGHPGTEAFF. The CDR3 nucleotides are TGTGCCAGCAGCTTATCGGGACACCCGGGCACTGAAGCTTTCTTT.

The chain recombines TRBV6-4 with TRBJ1-2; no clear D gene. Germline CDR1 is MRHNA and CDR2 is SNTAGT. The CDR3 is made up of 8 amino acids. Trimming pared 10 bases from V and 9 bases from J, leaving 6 bases between. The CDR3 protein is CATGSYTF. The CDR3 bases are TGTGCCACCGGGAGCTACACCTTC.

The rearrangement joins TRBV7-8 to TRBJ2-1; the match to TRBD2 covers 9 bases. V was clipped by 2 bases and J by 7 bases; unmatched bases: 6. CDR3 length equals 15 residues. Germline V gene sequence: CDR1 SGHVS, CDR2 FQNEAQ. CDR3 sequence reads: CASSLFGGGGNEQFF. The CDR3 nucleotides are TGTGCCAGCAGCTTATTTGGCGGGGGGGGGAATGAGCAGTTCTTC.

This chain connects TRBV7-3 to TRBJ2-1; no reliable D call. This CDR3 is built from 13 residues. Trimming removed 4 bases at V and 7 bases at J, with 11 bases between. CDR1 is SGHTA and CDR2 is FQGTGA in the germline V gene. CDR3 residues: CASSSGSLNEQFF. DNA for the CDR3: TGTGCCAGCAGCTCCGGGTCGCTAAATGAGCAGTTCTTC.

This clone was found once. CDR3 nucleotides: TGTGCCAGCAGACCCCAAACAGGGAAGGGTACGCAGTATTTT. Protein sequence: CASRPQTGKGTQYF. The chain links TRBV2 to TRBJ2-3; a weak D match, TRBD1 (6 bases). The CDR3 consists of 14 residues. Between the trimmed V and J ends, which lost 6 bases and 8 bases, there was a span of 18 bases. Germline V CDR1 and CDR2: SNHLY, FYNNEI.